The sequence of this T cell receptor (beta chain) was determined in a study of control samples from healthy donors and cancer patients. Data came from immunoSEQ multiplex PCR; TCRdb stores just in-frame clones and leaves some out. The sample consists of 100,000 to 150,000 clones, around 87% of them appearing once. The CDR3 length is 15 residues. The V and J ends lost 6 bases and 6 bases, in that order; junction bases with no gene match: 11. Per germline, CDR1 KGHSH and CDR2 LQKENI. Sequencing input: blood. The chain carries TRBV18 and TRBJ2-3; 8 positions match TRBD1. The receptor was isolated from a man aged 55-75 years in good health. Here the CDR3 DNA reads TGTGCCAGCTCGCCCCCGACAGGGGCGGACGATACGCAGTATTTT. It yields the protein CASSPPTGADDTQYF.